The 20 T cell receptor beta chains in this list originate from one sample, sequenced in a study of beta chain features in type 1 diabetes. All of the isolated RNA was reverse transcribed, so expressed TCRB transcripts were sequenced. Libraries were prepared by immunoSEQ multiplex PCR; TCRdb keeps only in-frame clonotypes and omits some of them. The sample includes 300,000 to 450,000 clones, roughly an eighth of them seen just once. Sequenced material: naive CD4+ T cells from blood. These receptors were collected from a man in his late teens or twenties in good health.

This rearrangement joins TRBV7-2 to TRBJ2-7, with D perhaps matching TRBD2 (5 bases). Germline CDR1 reads SGHTA; CDR2 reads FQGNSA. The CDR3 has 15 amino acids. V lost 5 bases and J 0 bases, leaving 14 bases between the germline ends. CDR3 sequence reads: CASSPGVVASYEQYF. CDR3 DNA sequence: TGTGCCAGCAGCCCCGGGGTAGTAGCCTCCTACGAGCAGTACTTC.

V usage is TRBV15 and J usage is TRBJ2-7; TRBD1 is a possible D gene (6 bases). CDR1 LNHNV and CDR2 YYDKDF come from the germline V gene (reference sequence). Trimming removed 5 bases at V and 0 bases at J, with 14 bases between. CDR3 length equals 15 residues. CDR3 amino acids: CATSGGQITSYEQYF. The CDR3 DNA follows: TGTGCCACCAGCGGAGGACAGATCACCTCCTACGAGCAGTACTTC.

The chain recombines TRBV25-1 with TRBJ1-5; 7 bases are a match to TRBD1. Germline lookup yields CDR1 MGHDK and CDR2 SYGVNS. V gave up 7 bases and J gave up 5 bases; unmatched junction bases: 14. CDR3 size: 16 residues. This CDR3 reads CASKTWGGQEDQPQHF. DNA for the CDR3: TGTGCCAGCAAAACCTGGGGAGGACAGGAGGATCAGCCCCAGCATTTT. Complete variable domain (other parts from reference TRBV25-1 and TRBJ1-5): EADIYQTPRYLVIGTGKKITLECSQTMGHDKMYWYQQDPGMELHLIHYSYGVNSTEKGDLSSESTVSRIRTEHFPLTLESARPSHTSQYLCASKTWGGQEDQPQHFGDGTRLSIL.

The rearrangement links TRBV18 to TRBJ2-5; D remains ambiguous. V lost 0 bases, J lost 5 bases, and 4 bases lay in between. The CDR3 has 12 amino acids. Looked up from germline, CDR1 is KGHSH and CDR2 is LQKENI. The CDR3 sequence: CASSPPEETQYF. The CDR3 DNA sequence: TGTGCCAGCTCACCACCAGAGGAGACCCAGTACTTC.

The chain links TRBV5-4 to TRBJ2-5; D is ambiguous. CDR3 size: 13 residues. Trimming removed 1 base at V and 5 bases at J, with 9 bases between. Germline values: CDR1 SGHNT, CDR2 YYREEE (reference sequence). In DNA, the CDR3 is TGTGCCAGCAGCTTGTCTTACCGGGAGACCCAGTACTTC. Translating gives CASSLSYRETQYF.

The rearrangement uses TRBV10-3 and TRBJ2-1; a possible D gene is TRBD1 (5 bases). The CDR3 contains 14 residues. Looked up from germline, CDR1 is ENHRY and CDR2 is SYGVKD. V lost 0 bases and J lost 9, with 12 bases in between. In nucleotides, the CDR3 is TGTGCCATCAGTGAGTCGAGCAGGGTTGGTGAGCAGTTCTTC. Residues: CAISESSRVGEQFF.

This clone appeared a few times. In the same sample, other DNA sequences code for this CDR3. The chain recombines TRBV19 with TRBJ2-1; D is possibly TRBD2 (5 bases). V was clipped by 3 bases and J by 0 bases, with 9 bases between them. The germline V gene has CDR1 LNHDA and CDR2 SQIVND (reference sequence). CDR3 length equals 15 residues. The CDR3 spells CASSIMGSSYNEQFF. CDR3 sequence (DNA): TGTGCCAGTAGTATCATGGGGAGCTCCTACAATGAGCAGTTCTTC.

This sequence joins TRBV19 and TRBJ2-1; possible D gene TRBD1, 5 bases. Germline V lookup: CDR1 LNHDA, CDR2 SQIVND (reference sequence). The CDR3 has 13 amino acids. The V and J ends lost 3 bases and 2 bases respectively, with 5 bases between them. The CDR3 DNA is TGTGCCAGTAGTATGGGGCCCTACAATGAGCAGTTCTTC. Translating it yields CASSMGPYNEQFF.

J is TRBJ2-5 and V is TRBV11-2; 9 bases map to TRBD2. The germline gives CDR1 SGHAT, CDR2 FQNNGV. Trimming removed 1 base from V and 2 bases from J; junction bases left unmatched: 14. This CDR3 is built from 19 residues. The chain's CDR3 is CASSLAPGGAGGSQETQYF. CDR3 bases: TGTGCCAGCAGCTTAGCCCCGGGGGGGGCGGGGGGGTCTCAAGAGACCCAGTACTTC.

This clone was picked up a small number of times. The genes are TRBV30 and TRBJ2-1; a possible D gene is TRBD1 (6 bases). Looked up from germline, CDR1 is GTSNPN and CDR2 is SVGIG (reference sequence). V dropped 2 bases and J dropped 10 bases, with 9 bases sitting between them. The CDR3 consists of 11 residues. The CDR3 here is CAWSRQAEQFF. CDR3 nucleotide sequence: TGTGCCTGGAGTCGACAGGCCGAGCAGTTCTTC. Full variable domain (missing parts from reference TRBV30 and TRBJ2-1): SQTIHQWPATLVQPVGSPLSLECTVEGTSNPNLYWYRQAAGRGLQLLFYSVGIGQISSEVPQNLSASRPQDRQFILSSKKLLLSDSGFYLCAWSRQAEQFFGPGTRLTVL.

The chain employs TRBV2 and TRBJ2-1, with TRBD2 matching 12 bases. The CDR3 consists of 15 residues. Trimming cost V 6 bases and J 7 bases; bases outside gene matches: 7. Per germline, CDR1 SNHLY and CDR2 FYNNEI. CDR3: CASRKASGRANEQFF. The DNA for the CDR3 is TGTGCCAGCAGGAAGGCTAGCGGGAGGGCGAATGAGCAGTTCTTC.

The genes are TRBV5-6 and TRBJ1-6, with 10 bases aligning to TRBD1. The CDR3 extends over 15 amino acids. V shed 5 bases, J shed 9 bases, and the junction held 8 bases outside the gene matches. CDR1 is SGHDT, CDR2 YYEEEE, per germline. The CDR3 here is CASSPRQGAVSPLHF. CDR3 DNA: TGTGCCAGCAGTCCCCGACAGGGGGCTGTTTCACCCCTCCACTTT. Supplemented by reference TRBV5-6 and TRBJ1-6, the full variable domain reads DAGVTQSPTHLIKTRGQQVTLRCSPKSGHDTVSWYQQALGQGPQFIFQYYEEEERQRGNFPDRFSGHQFPNYSSELNVNALLLGDSALYLCASSPRQGAVSPLHFGNGTRLTVT.

The gene calls are TRBV29-1 and TRBJ1-6; the match to TRBD1 covers 7 bases. The V gene's germline CDR1 is SQVTM and CDR2 ANQGSEA. After removal of 7 bases from V and 6 bases from J, the junction contained 6 bases not matched to a gene. CDR3 length: 13 amino acids. The CDR3 sequence is CSANSGGNSPLHF. DNA of the CDR3: TGCAGCGCCAACTCAGGGGGTAATTCACCCCTCCACTTT.

V and J are TRBV29-1 and TRBJ1-3, with D possibly being TRBD1 (5 bases). This CDR3 region has 14 residues. V lost 3 bases and J 0 bases, leaving 9 bases between the germline ends. Germline values: CDR1 SQVTM, CDR2 ANQGSEA. The CDR3 nucleotides read TGCAGCGTTGAGGGGCCCGCCTCTGGAAACACCATATATTTT. It is translated as CSVEGPASGNTIYF.

This clone was detected a few times. The J gene is TRBJ2-3, the V gene TRBV5-5; TRBD2 aligns across 7 bases. Trimming took 3 bases from V and 1 from J; bases not matched to a gene: 5. The germline gives CDR1 SGHKS, CDR2 YYEKEE (reference sequence). This CDR3 region has 15 residues. CDR3 in amino acids: CASSSWGGGTDTQYF. The CDR3 nucleotides read TGTGCCAGCAGCTCGTGGGGGGGTGGCACAGATACGCAGTATTTT.

The table lists this clone with a few counts. The V gene is TRBV2, the J gene TRBJ2-2; possible D gene TRBD1, 6 bases. This CDR3 has 13 amino acids. Germline assignment: CDR1 SNHLY and CDR2 FYNNEI. V lost 3 bases to trimming and J lost 7 bases, with 9 bases between them. DNA for the CDR3: TGTGCCAGCAGTGATCCCAGGGGCGGGGAGCTGTTTTTT. It codes for CASSDPRGGELFF.

V is TRBV10-3 and J is TRBJ2-1; D is perhaps TRBD2 (6 bases). V lost 4 bases, J lost 9 bases, and 13 bases lay in between. Germline V CDR1 and CDR2: ENHRY, SYGVKD. The CDR3 runs 13 residues. CDR3 protein: CAISGGEGSEQFF. The DNA for the CDR3 is TGTGCCATCAGTGGGGGGGAAGGGAGTGAGCAGTTCTTC.

This clone was counted only a few times. The chain couples TRBV19 to TRBJ1-5; 8 bases line up with TRBD1. V trimming: 8 bases; J trimming: 0 bases; junction bases outside the gene matches: 6. The germline CDR1 and CDR2 sequences are LNHDA and SQIVND (reference sequence). This CDR3 contains 15 residues. CDR3 loop: CASHTGGYSNQPQHF. The CDR3 region has the DNA TGTGCCAGTCACACAGGGGGGTATAGCAATCAGCCCCAGCATTTT.

In this sample, this clone turned up a few times. The chain employs TRBV19 and TRBJ2-3; a possible D gene is TRBD1 (5 bases). Germline CDR1 and CDR2: LNHDA and SQIVND (reference sequence). This CDR3 is 14 amino acids long. V lost 5 bases, J lost 2 bases, and 11 bases lay in between. CDR3 nucleotides: TGTGCCAGTAGTCTGCAGGGATACACAGATACGCAGTATTTT. It yields the protein CASSLQGYTDTQYF.

The chain has TRBV28 and TRBJ2-7, with TRBD1 as a possible D gene (6 bases). Trimming took off 6 bases at V and 0 bases at J, with 15 bases between the two ends. The CDR3 sequence is 15 residues long. From germline, CDR1 is MDHEN and CDR2 SYDVKM. For the CDR3, the DNA is TGTGCCAGCAGACCGACAGGTTCGAGCTCCTACGAGCAGTACTTC. Translated: CASRPTGSSSYEQYF.